Here is one T cell receptor beta chain with its context. The V end lost 3 bases, the J end lost 0 bases, and 6 bases lay between the germline ends. CDR1 is GTSNPN and CDR2 is SVGIG in the germline V gene (reference sequence). CDR3 length: 13 residues. Using immunoSEQ multiplex PCR, the repertoire was profiled, and TCRdb retains in-frame clones only, with some absent. The top ten hold 6.5% to 8% of the sample, which has about 110,000 clones, 89% seen once. This record belongs to a study of T cell responses to AZD1222 COVID-19 vaccine. The chain employs TRBV30 and TRBJ1-5; unclear D gene. This receptor was taken from an adult in good health. The sequencing here drew on peripheral blood, taken on day 0 of AZD1222 vaccination. This CDR3 is CAWRQHSNQPQHF. CDR3 nucleotides: TGTGCCTGGAGGCAGCATAGCAATCAGCCCCAGCATTTT.